Described below is a single T cell receptor (beta chain) sequence and its context. Its cognate antigen is unknown. Use of 60 Vbeta and 13 Jbeta primers characterized the PCR. Sequencing was performed with immunoSEQ multiplex PCR; in TCRdb, only in-frame clones are kept and a portion is missing. The sample shows 150,000 to 200,000 clones, approximately 80% of them seen only once. Unmatched junction bases numbered 4, after V lost 4 bases and J lost 4 bases. Germline values: CDR1 SGHVS, CDR2 FNYEAQ. This CDR3 region has 14 residues. The data are from a study of cytomegalovirus exposure and HLA in healthy donors. Study-level results: According to an earlier analysis, most TCR beta V segments yielded productive rearrangements about 87% or about 30% of the time. There were some V segments, including TRBV6-2 and TRBV6-3, excluded as indistinguishable. Common viral pathogens (according to a later analysis) appeared linked to several of the most significant clusters.

The donors (healthy individuals) were bone marrow donors. Sequencing used PBMCs. This TCR was recovered from a man between 60 and 75 years old in good health and CMV-seronegative. This rearrangement joins TRBV7-6 to TRBJ2-3; TRBD1 matches 8 bases. In DNA form, the CDR3 reads TGTGCCAGCAGCTCTGAGGACAGGGCAGATACGCAGTATTTT. It is translated as CASSSEDRADTQYF.